This TCR beta chain is drawn from a study of blood T cell repertoires in COVID-19. Study-wide background: Some COVID-19 samples were acute and others convalescent; all came from the United States, Italy and Spain.

Unmatched junction bases numbered 5, after V lost 5 bases and J lost 1 base. Germline V gene data show CDR1 as WNHNN and CDR2 as SYGVQD (reference sequence). The CDR3 consists of 16 residues. Authors' data handling: Reference gene primer amplification yielded estimated nucleated cell counts. The method was immunoSEQ multiplex PCR; TCRdb's version includes in-frame clones alone and lacks a portion of them. The DNA was the basis for D and trimming; V, J and clone size are from that table. Of 150,000 to 200,000 clones in the sample, about 80% were seen once. The sequenced sample consisted of peripheral blood. The V gene is TRBV10-1, the J gene TRBJ2-7; 13 bases are a match to TRBD2. This TCR came from a human donor in a cohort sampled during active COVID-19. The CDR3 protein is CASSPTSGGVSYEQYF. CDR3 nucleotides: TGCGCCAGCAGTCCTACTAGCGGGGGGGTTTCCTACGAGCAGTACTTC.